This T cell receptor beta chain emerged from a study of blood T cell repertoires in COVID-19. Assay used: immunoSEQ multiplex PCR; TCRdb lists only in-frame clones, some missing. The sample includes 150,000 to 200,000 clones, 75% to 85% of them seen just once. The CDR3 is 17 residues long. Unmatched junction bases numbered 9, after V lost 2 bases and J lost 5 bases. CDR1 is SEHNR and CDR2 is FQNEAQ in the germline V gene (reference sequence). The source is a human donor in a cohort sampled during active COVID-19. Sequences were obtained from peripheral blood. The chain uses TRBV7-9 and TRBJ2-5; TRBD1 matches at 12 bases. The CDR3 here is CASSLRAGTGGWETQYF. The CDR3 coding sequence is TGTGCCAGCAGCTTACGGGCTGGGACAGGGGGCTGGGAGACCCAGTACTTC. The full variable domain, in which reference TRBV7-9 and TRBJ2-5 provide the parts outside the CDR3, is DTGVSQNPRHKITKRGQNVTFRCDPISEHNRLYWYRQTLGQGPEFLTYFQNEAQLEKSRLLSDRFSAERPKGSFSTLEIQRTEQGDSAMYLCASSLRAGTGGWETQYFGPGTRLLVL.